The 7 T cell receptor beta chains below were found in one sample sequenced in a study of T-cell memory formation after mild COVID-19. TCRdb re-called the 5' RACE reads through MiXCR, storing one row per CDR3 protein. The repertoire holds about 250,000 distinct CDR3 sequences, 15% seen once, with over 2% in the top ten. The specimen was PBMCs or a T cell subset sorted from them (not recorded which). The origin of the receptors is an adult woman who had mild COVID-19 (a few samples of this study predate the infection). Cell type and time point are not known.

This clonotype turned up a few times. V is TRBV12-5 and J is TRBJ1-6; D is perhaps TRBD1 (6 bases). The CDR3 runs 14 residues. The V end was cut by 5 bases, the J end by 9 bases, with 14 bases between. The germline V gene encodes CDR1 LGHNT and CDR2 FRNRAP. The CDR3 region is CASGTQGSGSPLHF. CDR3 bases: TGTGCTAGTGGTACACAGGGAAGCGGTTCACCCCTCCACTTT.

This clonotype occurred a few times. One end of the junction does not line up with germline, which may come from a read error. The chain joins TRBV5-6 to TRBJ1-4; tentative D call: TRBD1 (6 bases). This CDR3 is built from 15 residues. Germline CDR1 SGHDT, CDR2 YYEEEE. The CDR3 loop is CASSLAGAPKEKLFF. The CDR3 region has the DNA TGTGCCAGCAGCTTGGCGGGGGCCCCTAAGGAAAAACTGTTTTTT.

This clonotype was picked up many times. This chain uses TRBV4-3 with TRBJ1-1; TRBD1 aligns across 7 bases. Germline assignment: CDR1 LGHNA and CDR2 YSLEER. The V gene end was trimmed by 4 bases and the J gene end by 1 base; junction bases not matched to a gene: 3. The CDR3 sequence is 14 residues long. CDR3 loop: CASSRQGPNTEAFF. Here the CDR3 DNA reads TGCGCCAGCAGCCGACAGGGTCCGAACACTGAAGCTTTCTTT.

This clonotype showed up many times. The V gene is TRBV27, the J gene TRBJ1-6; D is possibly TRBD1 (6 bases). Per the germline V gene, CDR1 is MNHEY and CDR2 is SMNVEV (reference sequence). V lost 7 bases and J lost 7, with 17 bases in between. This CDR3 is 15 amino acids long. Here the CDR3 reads CASTAGGAGNSPLHF. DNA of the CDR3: TGTGCCAGCACCGCCGGGGGGGCCGGAAATTCACCCCTCCACTTT.

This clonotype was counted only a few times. CDR3 nucleotide sequence: TGCGCCAGCAGCCGTATACCCCGGGACAGCGCTCTCTATGGCTACACCTTC. Its translation: CASSRIPRDSALYGYTF. J is TRBJ1-2 and V is TRBV4-1; TRBD1 agrees at 7 bases. Germline CDR1 is MGHRA and CDR2 is YSYEKL. CDR3 length: 17 amino acids. V lost 4 bases and J lost 4; bases outside the gene matches: 15.

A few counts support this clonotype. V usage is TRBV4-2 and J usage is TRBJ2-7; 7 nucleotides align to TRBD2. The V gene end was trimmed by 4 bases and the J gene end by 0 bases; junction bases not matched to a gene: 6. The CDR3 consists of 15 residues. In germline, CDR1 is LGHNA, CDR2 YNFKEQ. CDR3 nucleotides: TGTGCCAGCAGCCTTACTAGCGCGGACTCCTACGAGCAGTACTTC. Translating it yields CASSLTSADSYEQYF.

CDR3 nucleotide sequence: TGTGCCAGCTCACCGCTGGACAGCTATGGCTACACCTTC. Amino acid sequence: CASSPLDSYGYTF. The chain recombines TRBV18 with TRBJ1-2, with D possibly matching TRBD1 (6 bases). The CDR3 totals 13 residues. Germline CDR1 is KGHSH and CDR2 is LQKENI. With 3 bases removed from V and 4 bases from J, the gap between germline ends came to 9 bases.